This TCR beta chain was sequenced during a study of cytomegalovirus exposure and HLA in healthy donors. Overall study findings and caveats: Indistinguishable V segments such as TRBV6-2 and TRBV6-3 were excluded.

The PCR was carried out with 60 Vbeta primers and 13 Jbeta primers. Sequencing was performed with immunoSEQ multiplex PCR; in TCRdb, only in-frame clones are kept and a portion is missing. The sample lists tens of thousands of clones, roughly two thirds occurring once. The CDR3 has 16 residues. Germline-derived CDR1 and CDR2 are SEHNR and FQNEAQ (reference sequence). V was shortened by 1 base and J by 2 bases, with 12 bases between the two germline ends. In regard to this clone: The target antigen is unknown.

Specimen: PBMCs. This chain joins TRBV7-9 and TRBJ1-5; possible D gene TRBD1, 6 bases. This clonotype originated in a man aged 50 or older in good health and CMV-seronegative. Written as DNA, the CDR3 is TGTGCCAGCAGCTTAGGGACAGCCCTTGGCAATCAGCCCCAGCATTTT. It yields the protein CASSLGTALGNQPQHF.